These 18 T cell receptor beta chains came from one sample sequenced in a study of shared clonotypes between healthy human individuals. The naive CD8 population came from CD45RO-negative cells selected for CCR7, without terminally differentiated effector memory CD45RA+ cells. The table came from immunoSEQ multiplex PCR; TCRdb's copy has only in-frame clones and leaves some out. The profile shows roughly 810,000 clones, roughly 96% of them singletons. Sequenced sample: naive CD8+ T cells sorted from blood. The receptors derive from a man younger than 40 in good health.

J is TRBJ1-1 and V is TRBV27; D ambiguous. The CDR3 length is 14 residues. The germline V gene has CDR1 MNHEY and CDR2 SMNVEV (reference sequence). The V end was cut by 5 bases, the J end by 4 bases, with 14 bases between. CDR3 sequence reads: CASSPLFMGTEAFF. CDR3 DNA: TGTGCCAGCAGTCCCCTATTTATGGGCACTGAAGCTTTCTTT.

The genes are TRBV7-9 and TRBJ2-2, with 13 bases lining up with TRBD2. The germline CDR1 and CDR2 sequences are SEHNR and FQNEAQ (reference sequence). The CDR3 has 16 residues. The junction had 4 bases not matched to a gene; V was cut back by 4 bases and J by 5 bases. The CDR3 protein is CASSYPGLAGTGELFF. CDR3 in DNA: TGTGCCAGCAGCTACCCGGGACTAGCGGGAACCGGGGAGCTGTTTTTT. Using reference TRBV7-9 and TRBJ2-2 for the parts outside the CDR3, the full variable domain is DTGVSQNPRHKITKRGQNVTFRCDPISEHNRLYWYRQTLGQGPEFLTYFQNEAQLEKSRLLSDRFSAERPKGSFSTLEIQRTEQGDSAMYLCASSYPGLAGTGELFFGEGSRLTVL.

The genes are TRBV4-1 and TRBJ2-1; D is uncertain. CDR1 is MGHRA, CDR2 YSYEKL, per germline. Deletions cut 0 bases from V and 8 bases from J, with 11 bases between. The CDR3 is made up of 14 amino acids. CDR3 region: CASSQEPEAHEQFF. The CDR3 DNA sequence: TGCGCCAGCAGCCAAGAGCCCGAGGCCCATGAGCAGTTCTTC.

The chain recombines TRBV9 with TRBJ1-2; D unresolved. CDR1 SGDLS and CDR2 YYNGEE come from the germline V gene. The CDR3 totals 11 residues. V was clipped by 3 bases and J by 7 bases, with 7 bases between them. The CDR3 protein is CASSEEGGYTF. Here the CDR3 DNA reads TGTGCCAGCAGCGAGGAGGGTGGCTACACCTTC.

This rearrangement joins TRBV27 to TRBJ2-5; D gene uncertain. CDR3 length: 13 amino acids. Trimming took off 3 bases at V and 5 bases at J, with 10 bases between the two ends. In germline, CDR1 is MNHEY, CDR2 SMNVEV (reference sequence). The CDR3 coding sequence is TGTGCCAGCAGTTTGACGGAAGCGGAGACCCAGTACTTC. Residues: CASSLTEAETQYF.

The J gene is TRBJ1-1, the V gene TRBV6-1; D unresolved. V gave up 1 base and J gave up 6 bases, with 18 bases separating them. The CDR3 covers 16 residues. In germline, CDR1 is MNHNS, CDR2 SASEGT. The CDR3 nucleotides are TGTGCCAGCAGTGAAGTACCCAGGCCGGTCTATCCTGAAGCTTTCTTT. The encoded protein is CASSEVPRPVYPEAFF.

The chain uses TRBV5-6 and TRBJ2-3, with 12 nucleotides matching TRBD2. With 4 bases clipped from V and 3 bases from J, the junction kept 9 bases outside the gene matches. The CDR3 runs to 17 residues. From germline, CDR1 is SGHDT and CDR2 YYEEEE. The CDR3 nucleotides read TGTGCCAGCAGCCTTATGACTAGCGGGAGCTCGACAGATACGCAGTATTTT. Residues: CASSLMTSGSSTDTQYF.

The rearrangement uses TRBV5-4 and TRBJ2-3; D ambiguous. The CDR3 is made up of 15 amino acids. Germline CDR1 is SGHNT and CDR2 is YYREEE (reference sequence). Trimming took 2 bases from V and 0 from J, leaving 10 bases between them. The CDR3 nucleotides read TGTGCCAGCAGCTTCGTGACCCAAAGCACAGATACGCAGTATTTT. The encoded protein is CASSFVTQSTDTQYF.

The CDR3 sequence is CASRVVPESAGELFF. The DNA of the CDR3 is TGTGCCAGCAGGGTAGTACCAGAGAGTGCCGGGGAGCTGTTTTTT. The V gene is TRBV27, the J gene TRBJ2-2; D is ambiguous. Germline CDR1 MNHEY, CDR2 SMNVEV (reference sequence). Trimming left V 6 bases short and J 6 bases short, with 17 bases between. The CDR3 covers 15 residues.

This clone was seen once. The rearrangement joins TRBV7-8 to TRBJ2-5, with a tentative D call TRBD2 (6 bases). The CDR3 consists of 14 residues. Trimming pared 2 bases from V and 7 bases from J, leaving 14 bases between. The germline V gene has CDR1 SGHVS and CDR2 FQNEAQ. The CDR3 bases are TGTGCCAGCAGCTTATATGGGCTGGGGGGGACCCAGTACTTC. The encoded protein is CASSLYGLGGTQYF.

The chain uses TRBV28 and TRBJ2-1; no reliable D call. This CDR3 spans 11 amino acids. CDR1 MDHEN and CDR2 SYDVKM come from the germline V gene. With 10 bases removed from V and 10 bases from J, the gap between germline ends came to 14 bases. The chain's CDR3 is CATLHSFEQFF. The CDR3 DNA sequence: TGTGCCACCCTACACTCGTTCGAGCAGTTCTTC.

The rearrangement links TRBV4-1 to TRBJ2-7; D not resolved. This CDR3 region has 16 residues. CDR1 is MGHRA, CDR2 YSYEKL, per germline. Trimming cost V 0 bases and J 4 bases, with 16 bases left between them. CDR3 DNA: TGCGCCAGCAGCCAAGAGAGACTGGAAACCTTTTACGAGCAGTACTTC. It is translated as CASSQERLETFYEQYF.

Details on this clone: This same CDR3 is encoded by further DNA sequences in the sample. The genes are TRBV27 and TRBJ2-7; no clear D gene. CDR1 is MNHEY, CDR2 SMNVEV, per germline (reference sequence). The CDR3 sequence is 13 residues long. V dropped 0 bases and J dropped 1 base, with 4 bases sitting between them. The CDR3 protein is CASSLSNSYEQYF. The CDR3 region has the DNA TGTGCCAGCAGTTTATCCAATTCCTACGAGCAGTACTTC.

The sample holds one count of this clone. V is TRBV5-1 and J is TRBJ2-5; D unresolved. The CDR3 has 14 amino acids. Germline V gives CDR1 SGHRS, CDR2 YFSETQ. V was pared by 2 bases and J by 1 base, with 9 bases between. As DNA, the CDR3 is TGCGCCAGCAGCTTTTCGACGGCCCAAGAGACCCAGTACTTC. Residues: CASSFSTAQETQYF.

CDR3 sequence: CASSQANSLNTEAFF. The CDR3 coding sequence is TGCGCCAGCAGCCAAGCCAACAGTTTGAACACTGAAGCTTTCTTT. The rearrangement links TRBV4-1 to TRBJ1-1; the D is unclear. This CDR3 has 15 residues. Germline V gene data show CDR1 as MGHRA and CDR2 as YSYEKL. Trimming took off 1 base at V and 0 bases at J, with 9 bases between the two ends.

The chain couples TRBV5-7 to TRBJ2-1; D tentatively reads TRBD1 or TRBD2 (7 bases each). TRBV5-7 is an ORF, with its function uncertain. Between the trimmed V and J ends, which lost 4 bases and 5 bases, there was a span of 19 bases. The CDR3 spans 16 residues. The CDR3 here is CASSAGAGGQDNEQFF. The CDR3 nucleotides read TGTGCCAGCAGCGCGGGGGCGGGCGGACAGGACAATGAGCAGTTCTTC.

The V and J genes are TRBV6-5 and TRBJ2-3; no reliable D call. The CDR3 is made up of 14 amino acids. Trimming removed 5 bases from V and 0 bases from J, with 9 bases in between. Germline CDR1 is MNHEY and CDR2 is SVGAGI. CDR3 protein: CASSQADSTDTQYF. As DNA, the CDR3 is TGTGCCAGCAGTCAGGCTGATAGCACAGATACGCAGTATTTT.

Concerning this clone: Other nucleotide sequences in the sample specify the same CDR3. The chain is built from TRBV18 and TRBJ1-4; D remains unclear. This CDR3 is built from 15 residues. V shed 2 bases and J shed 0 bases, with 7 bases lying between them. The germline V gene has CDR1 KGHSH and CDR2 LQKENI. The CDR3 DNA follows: TGTGCCAGCTCACCAGGCAGCGCAACTAATGAAAAACTGTTTTTT. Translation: CASSPGSATNEKLFF.